The 3 T cell receptor beta chains below come from one sample, sequenced in a study of cytomegalovirus exposure and HLA in healthy donors. Only in-frame clones appear in the TCRdb table, and some are missing; sequencing was by immunoSEQ multiplex PCR. The sample holds under 250,000 clones, roughly nine tenths seen once. The specimen was PBMCs. The receptors were gathered from a man aged 18 to 30 in good health and CMV-seropositive.

The chain couples TRBV5-1 to TRBJ2-7; D perhaps matches TRBD1 (7 bases). The V and J ends lost 5 bases and 2 bases respectively, with 17 bases between them. This CDR3 region has 15 residues. CDR1 SGHRS and CDR2 YFSETQ come from the germline V gene. CDR3 DNA: TGCGCCAGCAGTCTACAGGGGAGGTCTGCCTACGAGCAGTACTTC. Residues: CASSLQGRSAYEQYF.

CDR3 coding DNA: TGTGCCAGTAGTTTACTCGGCGAGACCCAGTACTTC. Translation: CASSLLGETQYF. The V call is TRBV19, the J call TRBJ2-5; D is undetermined. Germline values: CDR1 LNHDA, CDR2 SQIVND (reference sequence). The V end lost 5 bases, the J end lost 5 bases, and 9 bases lay between the germline ends. The CDR3 runs 12 residues.

This clone came up once. The J gene is TRBJ2-5, the V gene TRBV6-1, with TRBD2 as a possible D gene (5 bases). Germline lookup yields CDR1 MNHNS and CDR2 SASEGT. The CDR3 is made up of 15 amino acids. Trimming removed 6 bases from V and 5 bases from J, with 19 bases in between. The DNA for the CDR3 is TGTGCCAGCAGCTCAGGTGGAGGAGGCCGGGAGACCCAGTACTTC. This sequence encodes CASSSGGGGRETQYF.